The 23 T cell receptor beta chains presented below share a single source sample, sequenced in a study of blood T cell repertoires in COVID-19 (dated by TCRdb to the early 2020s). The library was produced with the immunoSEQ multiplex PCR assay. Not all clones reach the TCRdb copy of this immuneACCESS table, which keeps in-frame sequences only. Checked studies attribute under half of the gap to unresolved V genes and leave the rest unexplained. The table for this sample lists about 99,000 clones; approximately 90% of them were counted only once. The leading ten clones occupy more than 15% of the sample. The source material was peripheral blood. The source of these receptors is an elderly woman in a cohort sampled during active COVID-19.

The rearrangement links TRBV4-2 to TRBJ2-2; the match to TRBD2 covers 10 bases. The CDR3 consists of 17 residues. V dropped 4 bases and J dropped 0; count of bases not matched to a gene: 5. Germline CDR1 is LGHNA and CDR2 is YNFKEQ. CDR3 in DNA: TGTGCCAGCAGCCCCGAGACTAGCGGGTCGAACACCGGGGAGCTGTTTTTT. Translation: CASSPETSGSNTGELFF.

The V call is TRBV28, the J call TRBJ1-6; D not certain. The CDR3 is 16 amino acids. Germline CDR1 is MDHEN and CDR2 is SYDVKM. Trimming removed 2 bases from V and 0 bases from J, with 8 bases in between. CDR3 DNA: TGTGCCAGCAGTTTAGTGGGGAGCTCCTATAATTCACCCCTCCACTTT. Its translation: CASSLVGSSYNSPLHF.

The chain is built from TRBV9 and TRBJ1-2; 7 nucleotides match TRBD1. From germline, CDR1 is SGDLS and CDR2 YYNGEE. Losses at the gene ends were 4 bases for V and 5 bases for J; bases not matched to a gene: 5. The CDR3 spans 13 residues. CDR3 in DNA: TGTGCCAGCAGCAAGGGGGCCAAATATGGCTACACCTTC. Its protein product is CASSKGAKYGYTF.

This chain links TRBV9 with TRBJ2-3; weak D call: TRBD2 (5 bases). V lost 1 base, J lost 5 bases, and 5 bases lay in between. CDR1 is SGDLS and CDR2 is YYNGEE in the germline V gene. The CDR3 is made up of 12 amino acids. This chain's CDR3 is CASSVRGDTQYF. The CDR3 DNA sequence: TGTGCCAGCAGCGTACGGGGAGATACGCAGTATTTT.

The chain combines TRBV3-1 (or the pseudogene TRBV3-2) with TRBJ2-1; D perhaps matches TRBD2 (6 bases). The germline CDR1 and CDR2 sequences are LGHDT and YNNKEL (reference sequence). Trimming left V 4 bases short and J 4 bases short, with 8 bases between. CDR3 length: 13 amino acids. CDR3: CASSPGLYNEQFF. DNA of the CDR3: TGTGCCAGCAGCCCGGGACTTTACAATGAGCAGTTCTTC.

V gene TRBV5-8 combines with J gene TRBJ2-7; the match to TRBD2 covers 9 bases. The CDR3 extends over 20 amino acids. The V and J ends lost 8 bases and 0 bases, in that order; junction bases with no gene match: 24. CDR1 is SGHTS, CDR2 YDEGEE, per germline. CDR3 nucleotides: TGTGCCAGGGGATCGGGAGCCACATTTATTAGCGGGAGAGGCTCCTACGAGCAGTACTTC. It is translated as CARGSGATFISGRGSYEQYF.

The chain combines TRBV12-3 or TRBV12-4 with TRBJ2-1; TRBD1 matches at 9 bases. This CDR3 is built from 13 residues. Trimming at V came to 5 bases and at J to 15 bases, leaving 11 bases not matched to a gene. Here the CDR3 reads CASSLSTTGGPFF. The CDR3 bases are TGTGCCAGCAGTCTGAGCACCACAGGGGGCCCGTTCTTC.

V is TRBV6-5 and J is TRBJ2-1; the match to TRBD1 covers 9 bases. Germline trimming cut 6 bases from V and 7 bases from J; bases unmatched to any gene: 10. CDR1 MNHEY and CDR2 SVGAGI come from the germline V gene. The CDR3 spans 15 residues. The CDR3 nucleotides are TGTGCCAGCAGCAGTGGACAGGGGAATTGGAATGAGCAGTTCTTC. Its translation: CASSSGQGNWNEQFF.

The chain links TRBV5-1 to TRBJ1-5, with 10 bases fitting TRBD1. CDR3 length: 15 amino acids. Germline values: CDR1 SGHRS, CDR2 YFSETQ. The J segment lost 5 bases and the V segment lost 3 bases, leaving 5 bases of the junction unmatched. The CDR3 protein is CASSSGQGDHQPQHF. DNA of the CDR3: TGCGCCAGCAGCTCAGGACAGGGGGACCATCAGCCCCAGCATTTT.

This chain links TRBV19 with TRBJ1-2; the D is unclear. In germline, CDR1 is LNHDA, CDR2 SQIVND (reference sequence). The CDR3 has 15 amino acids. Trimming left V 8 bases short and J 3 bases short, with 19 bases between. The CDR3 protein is CASENNRVNDYGYTF. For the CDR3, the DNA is TGTGCCAGTGAGAACAATCGGGTGAACGACTATGGCTACACCTTC.

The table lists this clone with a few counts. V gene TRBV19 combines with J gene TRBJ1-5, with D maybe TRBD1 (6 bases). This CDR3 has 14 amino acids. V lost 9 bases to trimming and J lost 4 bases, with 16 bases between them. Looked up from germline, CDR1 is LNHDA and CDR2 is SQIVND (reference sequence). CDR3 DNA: TGTGCCAGCTTAGGGGGATCCTGGAATCAGCCCCAGCATTTT. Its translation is CASLGGSWNQPQHF.

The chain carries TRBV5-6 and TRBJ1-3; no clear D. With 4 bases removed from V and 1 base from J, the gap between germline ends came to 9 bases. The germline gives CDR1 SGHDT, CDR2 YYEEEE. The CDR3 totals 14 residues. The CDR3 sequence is CASSQSFSGNTIYF. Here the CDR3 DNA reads TGTGCCAGCAGCCAAAGCTTTTCTGGAAACACCATATATTTT. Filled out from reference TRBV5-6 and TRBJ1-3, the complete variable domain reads DAGVTQSPTHLIKTRGQQVTLRCSPKSGHDTVSWYQQALGQGPQFIFQYYEEEERQRGNFPDRFSGHQFPNYSSELNVNALLLGDSALYLCASSQSFSGNTIYFGEGSWLTVV.

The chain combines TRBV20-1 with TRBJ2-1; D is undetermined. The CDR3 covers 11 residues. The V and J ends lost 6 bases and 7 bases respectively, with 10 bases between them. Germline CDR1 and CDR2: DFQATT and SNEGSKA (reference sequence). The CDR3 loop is CSAPESNEQFF. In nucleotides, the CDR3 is TGCAGTGCCCCGGAGAGTAATGAGCAGTTCTTC.

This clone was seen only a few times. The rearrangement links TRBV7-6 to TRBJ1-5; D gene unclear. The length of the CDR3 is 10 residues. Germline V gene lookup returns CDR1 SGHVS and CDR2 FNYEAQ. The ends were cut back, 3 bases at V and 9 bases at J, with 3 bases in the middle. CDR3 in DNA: TGTGCCAGCAGCTTGAGGCCCCAGCATTTT. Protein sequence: CASSLRPQHF.

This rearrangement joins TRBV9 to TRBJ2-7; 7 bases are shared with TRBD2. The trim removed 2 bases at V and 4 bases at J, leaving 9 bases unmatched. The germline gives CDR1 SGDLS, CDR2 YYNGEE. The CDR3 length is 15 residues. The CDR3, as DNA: TGTGCCAGCAGCGTCGAGGCTAGCGGAGGTTACGAGCAGTACTTC. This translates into CASSVEASGGYEQYF.

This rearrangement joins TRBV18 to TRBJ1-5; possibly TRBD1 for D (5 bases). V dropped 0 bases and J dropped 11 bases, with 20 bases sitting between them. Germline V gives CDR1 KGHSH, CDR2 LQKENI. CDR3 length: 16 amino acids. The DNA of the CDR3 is TGTGCCAGCTCACCACCGGTCCCAGGCCCAGGGTGGGCCCAGCATTTT. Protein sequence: CASSPPVPGPGWAQHF.

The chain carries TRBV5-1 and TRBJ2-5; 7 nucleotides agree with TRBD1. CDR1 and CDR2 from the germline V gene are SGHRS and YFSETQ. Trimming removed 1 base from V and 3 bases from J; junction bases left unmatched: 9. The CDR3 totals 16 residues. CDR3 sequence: CASSLWGRGQEETQYF. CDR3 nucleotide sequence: TGCGCCAGCAGCTTGTGGGGTCGAGGACAGGAAGAGACCCAGTACTTC.

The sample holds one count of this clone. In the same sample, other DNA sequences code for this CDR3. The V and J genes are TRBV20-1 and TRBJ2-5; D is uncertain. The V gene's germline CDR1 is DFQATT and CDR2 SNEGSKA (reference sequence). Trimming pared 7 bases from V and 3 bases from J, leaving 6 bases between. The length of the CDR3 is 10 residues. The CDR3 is CSGRKETQYF. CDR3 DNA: TGCAGTGGGAGAAAAGAGACCCAGTACTTC.

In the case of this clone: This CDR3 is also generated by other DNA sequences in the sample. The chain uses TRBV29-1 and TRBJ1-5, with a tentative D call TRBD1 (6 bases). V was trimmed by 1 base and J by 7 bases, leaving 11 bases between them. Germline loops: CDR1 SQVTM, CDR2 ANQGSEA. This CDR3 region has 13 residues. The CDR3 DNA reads TGCAGCGTTGAAGGACAGGTTGGACAGCCCCAGCATTTT. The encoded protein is CSVEGQVGQPQHF.

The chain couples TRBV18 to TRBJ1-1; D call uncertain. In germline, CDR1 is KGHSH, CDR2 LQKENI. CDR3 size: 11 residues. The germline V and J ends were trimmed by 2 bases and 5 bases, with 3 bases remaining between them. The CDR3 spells CASSPETEAFF. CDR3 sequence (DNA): TGTGCCAGCTCACCAGAGACTGAAGCTTTCTTT. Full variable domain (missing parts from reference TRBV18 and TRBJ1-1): NAGVMQNPRHLVRRRGQEARLRCSPMKGHSHVYWYRQLPEEGLKFMVYLQKENIIDESGMPKERFSAEFPKEGPSILRIQQVVRGDSAAYFCASSPETEAFFGQGTRLTVV.

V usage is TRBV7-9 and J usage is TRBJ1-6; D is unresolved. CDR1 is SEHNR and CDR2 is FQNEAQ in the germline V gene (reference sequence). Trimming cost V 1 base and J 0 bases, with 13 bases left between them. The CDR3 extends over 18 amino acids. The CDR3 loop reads CASSLVLTTHSYNSPLHF. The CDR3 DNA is TGTGCCAGCAGCTTAGTATTAACTACCCACTCCTATAATTCACCCCTCCACTTT.

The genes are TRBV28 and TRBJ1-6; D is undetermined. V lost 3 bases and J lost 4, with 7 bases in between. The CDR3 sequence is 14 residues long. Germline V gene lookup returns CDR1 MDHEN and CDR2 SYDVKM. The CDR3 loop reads CASSFMQYNSPLHF. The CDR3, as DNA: TGTGCCAGCAGTTTCATGCAGTATAATTCACCCCTCCACTTT.

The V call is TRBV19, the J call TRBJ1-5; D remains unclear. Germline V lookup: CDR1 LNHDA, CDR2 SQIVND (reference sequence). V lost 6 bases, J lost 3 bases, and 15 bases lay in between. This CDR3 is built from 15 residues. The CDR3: CASSYEATNNQPQHF. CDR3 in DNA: TGTGCCAGTAGCTATGAGGCTACCAACAATCAGCCCCAGCATTTT.